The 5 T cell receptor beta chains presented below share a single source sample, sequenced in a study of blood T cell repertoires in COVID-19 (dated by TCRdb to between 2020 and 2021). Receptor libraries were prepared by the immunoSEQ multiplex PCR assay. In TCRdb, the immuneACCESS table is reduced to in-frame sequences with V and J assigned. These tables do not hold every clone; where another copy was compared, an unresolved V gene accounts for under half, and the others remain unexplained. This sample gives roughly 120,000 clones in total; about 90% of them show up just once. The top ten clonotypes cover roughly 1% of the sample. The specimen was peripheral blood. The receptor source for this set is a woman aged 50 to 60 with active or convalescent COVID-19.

Here the CDR3 DNA reads TGTGCCAGCTCACCGGCTAGCGGGCATGCCTACGAGCAGTACTTC. It encodes CASSPASGHAYEQYF. The gene calls are TRBV18 and TRBJ2-7, with TRBD2 matching 8 bases. The CDR3 runs to 15 residues. The ends lost 3 bases at V and 2 bases at J; junction bases unmatched: 6. Germline CDR1 is KGHSH and CDR2 is LQKENI.

CDR3 in amino acids: CASSETGSYGYTF. For the CDR3, the DNA is TGCGCCAGCAGCGAGACAGGGAGCTATGGCTACACCTTC. The chain is built from TRBV5-1 and TRBJ1-2; 7 bases line up with TRBD1. Trimming at V came to 4 bases and at J to 4 bases, leaving 4 bases not matched to a gene. The CDR3 runs 13 residues. Germline CDR1 and CDR2: SGHRS and YFSETQ.

The DNA of the CDR3 is TGTGCCAGCAGCGCGTTTGAACCCAGCGCACCCCTCCACTTT. This translates into CASSAFEPSAPLHF. V gene TRBV7-2 combines with J gene TRBJ1-6; D gene uncertain. V was pared by 5 bases and J by 11 bases, with 16 bases between. Germline CDR1 and CDR2: SGHTA and FQGNSA. The CDR3 loop spans 14 amino acids.

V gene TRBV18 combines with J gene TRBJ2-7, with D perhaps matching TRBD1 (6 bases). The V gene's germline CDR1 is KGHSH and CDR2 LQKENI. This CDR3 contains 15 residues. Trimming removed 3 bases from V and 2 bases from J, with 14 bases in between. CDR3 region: CASSPPNRDPYEQYF. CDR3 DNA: TGTGCCAGCTCACCCCCCAACAGGGATCCCTACGAGCAGTACTTC.

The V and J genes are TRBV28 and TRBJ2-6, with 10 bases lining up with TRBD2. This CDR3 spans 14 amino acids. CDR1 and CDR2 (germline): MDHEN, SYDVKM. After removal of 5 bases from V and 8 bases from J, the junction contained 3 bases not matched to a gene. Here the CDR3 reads CASSRTSGSNVLTF. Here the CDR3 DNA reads TGTGCCAGCAGTAGGACTAGCGGTTCCAACGTCCTGACTTTC. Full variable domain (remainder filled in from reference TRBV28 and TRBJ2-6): DVKVTQSSRYLVKRTGEKVFLECVQDMDHENMFWYRQDPGLGLRLIYFSYDVKMKEKGDIPEGYSVSREKKERFSLILESASTNQTSMYLCASSRTSGSNVLTFGAGSRLTVL.